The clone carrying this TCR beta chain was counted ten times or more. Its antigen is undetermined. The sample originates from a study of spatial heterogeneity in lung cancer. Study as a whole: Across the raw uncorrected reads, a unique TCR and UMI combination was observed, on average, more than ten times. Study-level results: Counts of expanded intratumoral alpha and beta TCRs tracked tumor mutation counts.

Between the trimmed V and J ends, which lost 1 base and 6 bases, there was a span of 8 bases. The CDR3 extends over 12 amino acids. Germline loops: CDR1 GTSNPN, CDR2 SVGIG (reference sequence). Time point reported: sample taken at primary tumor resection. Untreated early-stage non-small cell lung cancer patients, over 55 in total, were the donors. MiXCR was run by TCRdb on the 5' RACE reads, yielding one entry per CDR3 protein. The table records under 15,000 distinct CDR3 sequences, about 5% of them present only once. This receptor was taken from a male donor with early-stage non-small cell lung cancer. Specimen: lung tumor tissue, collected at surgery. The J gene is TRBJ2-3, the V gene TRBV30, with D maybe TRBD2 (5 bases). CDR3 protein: CAWSGSGDTQYF. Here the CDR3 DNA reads TGTGCCTGGAGTGGGAGCGGTGATACGCAGTATTTT.